The sequence of this T cell receptor beta chain was determined in a study of blood T cell repertoires in COVID-19. About the study: Italy, Spain and the United States were the sources of the convalescent and acute COVID-19 samples. PBMCs, B-cell-depleted T cells, or T cells provided the cDNA or gDNA that made up the material.

Membership in each cohort depended on participant-reported clinical history. Original handling: Amplification with reference gene primers provided the estimates of nucleated cell counts. This table comes from immunoSEQ multiplex PCR, and its TCRdb copy is limited to in-frame clones, with some not included. V, J and clone size are taken as reported in that table, and D and trimming were inferred from the DNA itself. The data hold 430,000 or so clones, with about 88% observed a single time. V was pared by 1 base and J by 3 bases, with 9 bases between. Germline loops: CDR1 MGHDK, CDR2 SYGVNS. The CDR3 sequence is 15 residues long.

The sequence was collected from a woman aged 18-35 years who had been exposed to COVID-19. The chain uses TRBV25-1 and TRBJ2-2, with D unclear. The source material was PBMCs or T cells enriched from blood (not recorded which). This CDR3 is CASSESVLYTGELFF. The CDR3 DNA reads TGTGCCAGCAGTGAATCGGTCTTATACACCGGGGAGCTGTTTTTT.